This TCR beta chain was found in a study of CD8 T cells in ankylosing spondylitis. As regards this clonotype: Antigen: not known.

Making use of molecular barcodes, quantitative 5'-RACE generated TCR beta libraries. TCRdb itself ran the 5' RACE reads through MiXCR, one entry per CDR3 protein. Here the sample spans 250,000 or so distinct CDR3 sequences, 20% to 30% being singletons. Overall study findings and caveats: Clones linked to disease were reported to show significant enrichment in matched ankylosing spondylitis synovial fluid. There were earlier reports of some motif variants in reactive arthritis synovial fluid and blood. Apparently characteristic of ankylosing spondylitis blood was a TCR beta motif (about eight highly homologous variants).

The CDR3 is 16 residues long. The germline CDR1 and CDR2 sequences are DFQATT and SNEGSKA (reference sequence). With V trimmed by 4 bases and J by 5 bases, 9 bases remained unmatched. The origin of this receptor is a male donor with ankylosing spondylitis or in good health (not recorded which). This sequence joins TRBV20-1 and TRBJ2-5, with 14 bases lining up with TRBD2. The specimen was blood, either unsorted or a sorted T cell fraction (not recorded which). Written as DNA, the CDR3 is TGCAGTGCTAACCCAGAAGGGACTAGCGGGGGTGAGACCCAGTACTTC. It codes for CSANPEGTSGGETQYF.